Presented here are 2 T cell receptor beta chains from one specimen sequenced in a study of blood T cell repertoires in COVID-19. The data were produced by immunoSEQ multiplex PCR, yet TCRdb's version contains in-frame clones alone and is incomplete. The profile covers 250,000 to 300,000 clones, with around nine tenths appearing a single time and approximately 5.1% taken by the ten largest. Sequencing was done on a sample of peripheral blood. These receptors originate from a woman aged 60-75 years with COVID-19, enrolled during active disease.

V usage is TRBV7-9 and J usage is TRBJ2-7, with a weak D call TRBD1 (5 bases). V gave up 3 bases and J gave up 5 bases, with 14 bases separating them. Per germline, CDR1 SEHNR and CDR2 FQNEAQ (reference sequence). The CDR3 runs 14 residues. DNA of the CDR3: TGTGCCAGCAGCTTCGGTGGGGCCAATCACGAGCAGTACTTC. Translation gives CASSFGGANHEQYF.

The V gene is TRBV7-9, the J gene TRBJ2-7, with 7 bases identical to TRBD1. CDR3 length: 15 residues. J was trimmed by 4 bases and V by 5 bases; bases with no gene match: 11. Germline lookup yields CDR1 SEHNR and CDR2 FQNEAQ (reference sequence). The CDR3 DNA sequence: TGTGCCAGCAGCACGACAGGGAAAGGGGTTTACGAGCAGTACTTC. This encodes CASSTTGKGVYEQYF.